This passage covers 19 T cell receptor beta chains from one sample sequenced in a study of T cell responses to AZD1222 COVID-19 vaccine. TCRdb's table, derived via immunoSEQ multiplex PCR, lists solely in-frame clones and lacks some. The table has roughly 170,000 clones, approximately 90% seen once. Sequenced here: peripheral blood, sampled on day 0 of AZD1222 vaccination. These receptors were collected from an adult in good health.

V is TRBV5-5 and J is TRBJ2-1; 7 bases map to TRBD2. The ends lost 3 bases at V and 0 bases at J; junction bases unmatched: 9. The CDR3 consists of 17 residues. The germline V gene encodes CDR1 SGHKS and CDR2 YYEKEE (reference sequence). The DNA of the CDR3 is TGTGCCAGCAGCTCCGGACTAGTGTCTAGCTCCTACAATGAGCAGTTCTTC. Its protein is CASSSGLVSSSYNEQFF.

This clone was counted only a few times. V usage is TRBV3-1 (or the pseudogene TRBV3-2) and J usage is TRBJ1-3, with no clear D. Trimming pared 1 base from V and 4 bases from J, leaving 5 bases between. Germline CDR1 reads LGHDT; CDR2 reads YNNKEL (reference sequence). This CDR3 contains 13 residues. The CDR3 DNA reads TGTGCCAGCAGCCAAGGTAGGGGAAACACCATATATTTT. Its translation: CASSQGRGNTIYF.

The chain is built from TRBV24-1 and TRBJ2-1; D is uncertain. Germline CDR1 KGHDR, CDR2 SFDVKD. The CDR3 totals 11 residues. The V end lost 10 bases, the J end lost 7 bases, and 10 bases lay between the germline ends. The CDR3 loop is CATSVGNEQFF. The CDR3 region has the DNA TGTGCCACGTCCGTGGGTAATGAGCAGTTCTTC.

This chain connects TRBV5-1 to TRBJ1-1; D gene uncertain. Germline assignment: CDR1 SGHRS and CDR2 YFSETQ. The CDR3 is 14 amino acids. Trimming shortened V by 7 bases and J by 0 bases, and 13 bases separated the two germline ends. CDR3 amino acids: CASHEGFMNTEAFF. The CDR3 bases are TGCGCCAGCCACGAGGGTTTTATGAACACTGAAGCTTTCTTT.

The chain employs TRBV9 and TRBJ2-5; TRBD2 matches at 9 bases. Germline trimming cut 4 bases from V and 4 bases from J; bases unmatched to any gene: 2. The CDR3 totals 13 residues. CDR1 is SGDLS, CDR2 YYNGEE, per germline. The CDR3 coding sequence is TGTGCCAGCAGCAAGACTAGCGGAGAGACCCAGTACTTC. Amino acids: CASSKTSGETQYF.

The CDR3 reads CASSFRNGSNQPQHF. In DNA, the CDR3 is TGTGCCAGCAGCTTCAGGAATGGGAGCAATCAGCCCCAGCATTTT. The chain carries TRBV5-8 and TRBJ1-5; no clear D gene. The CDR3 covers 15 residues. Per the germline V gene, CDR1 is SGHTS and CDR2 is YDEGEE. Trimming left V 2 bases short and J 1 base short, with 10 bases between.

The V call is TRBV4-2, the J call TRBJ2-4; no clear D. The germline CDR1 and CDR2 sequences are LGHNA and YNFKEQ. This CDR3 spans 16 amino acids. Deletions cut 4 bases from V and 0 bases from J, with 13 bases between. CDR3 amino acids: CASSLQATLAKNIQYF. The CDR3 coding sequence is TGTGCCAGCAGCCTCCAGGCGACATTAGCCAAAAACATTCAGTACTTC.

The chain is built from TRBV7-9 and TRBJ1-2; 7 bases map to TRBD1. CDR3 length: 15 residues. With 1 base clipped from V and 6 bases from J, the junction kept 8 bases outside the gene matches. Germline CDR1 and CDR2: SEHNR and FQNEAQ (reference sequence). The CDR3 reads CASSLDPSGGNGYTF. The DNA of the CDR3 is TGTGCCAGCAGCTTAGATCCCTCAGGGGGGAATGGCTACACCTTC.

The rearrangement joins TRBV19 to TRBJ1-2; D possibly corresponds to TRBD1 (5 bases). V shed 3 bases and J shed 4 bases, with 15 bases lying between them. This CDR3 has 15 amino acids. Per germline, CDR1 LNHDA and CDR2 SQIVND (reference sequence). The CDR3 bases are TGTGCCAGTAGTATCTCGCTCCGGGACCTCTATGGCTACACCTTC. Translated: CASSISLRDLYGYTF.

V usage is TRBV6-1 and J usage is TRBJ1-2; D remains ambiguous. Germline CDR1 and CDR2: MNHNS and SASEGT. CDR3 length equals 12 residues. Between the trimmed V and J ends, which lost 0 bases and 7 bases, there was a span of 6 bases. The CDR3 region is CASSEAGPGYTF. In DNA form, the CDR3 reads TGTGCCAGCAGTGAAGCCGGCCCTGGCTACACCTTC.

The chain employs TRBV7-8 and TRBJ1-1; perhaps TRBD1 as D (5 bases). Germline CDR1 and CDR2: SGHVS and FQNEAQ. The V gene lost 5 bases and the J gene lost 5 bases, with 15 bases spanning the gap. This CDR3 is 14 amino acids long. CDR3 DNA sequence: TGTGCCAGCAGCCTTACGTCGGGGGAGACTGAAGCTTTCTTT. Protein product: CASSLTSGETEAFF.

This clone was recorded once. This chain connects TRBV4-1 to TRBJ2-2; D is perhaps TRBD1 or TRBD2 (6 bases each). The CDR3 runs to 17 residues. V gave up 4 bases and J gave up 3 bases, with 18 bases separating them. In germline, CDR1 is MGHRA, CDR2 YSYEKL. The chain's CDR3 is CASSPRGVSEDTGELFF. The CDR3, as DNA: TGCGCCAGCAGCCCTAGGGGGGTCAGTGAGGACACCGGGGAGCTGTTTTTT.

The V and J genes are TRBV6-5 and TRBJ1-4, with D uncertain. V lost 2 bases and J 1 base, leaving 11 bases between the germline ends. Germline CDR1 MNHEY, CDR2 SVGAGI. CDR3 length equals 16 residues. The CDR3 DNA reads TGTGCCAGCAGTTACAGGGCTCCGGGAACTAATGAAAAACTGTTTTTT. This codes for CASSYRAPGTNEKLFF.

The chain couples TRBV24-1 to TRBJ2-3; D is perhaps TRBD2 (6 bases). Between the trimmed V and J ends, which lost 10 bases and 2 bases, there was a span of 18 bases. The V gene's germline CDR1 is KGHDR and CDR2 SFDVKD. The CDR3 sequence is 15 residues long. CDR3 in DNA: TGTGCCACATCACTCGCGGGGCCTCTCACAGATACGCAGTATTTT. Protein: CATSLAGPLTDTQYF.

The CDR3 spells CASTPRDRGRNEQFF. Here the CDR3 DNA reads TGTGCCAGTACTCCCCGGGACAGGGGGCGCAATGAGCAGTTCTTC. This chain links TRBV19 with TRBJ2-1, with 12 bases that match TRBD1. The CDR3 length is 15 residues. Trimming removed 7 bases from V and 6 bases from J; junction bases left unmatched: 7. CDR1 is LNHDA, CDR2 SQIVND, per germline (reference sequence).

The chain joins TRBV6-1 to TRBJ1-2; 8 bases match TRBD1. This CDR3 region has 16 residues. Germline CDR1 and CDR2: MNHNS and SASEGT. The J segment lost 5 bases and the V segment lost 4 bases, leaving 12 bases of the junction unmatched. The CDR3 sequence is CASSVGPRTGNYGYTF. The CDR3 DNA follows: TGTGCCAGCAGTGTTGGACCCAGGACAGGGAATTATGGCTACACCTTC.

The chain recombines TRBV3-1 (or the pseudogene TRBV3-2) with TRBJ1-1; no reliable D call. CDR3 length equals 14 residues. CDR1 is LGHDT and CDR2 is YNNKEL in the germline V gene (reference sequence). V dropped 4 bases and J dropped 5 bases, with 14 bases sitting between them. The CDR3 bases are TGTGCCAGCAGCCTCCCGAACCGCTGGACTGAAGCTTTCTTT. This gives the protein CASSLPNRWTEAFF.

This rearrangement joins TRBV12-3 or TRBV12-4 to TRBJ1-1; unclear D gene. There are 11 residues in the CDR3. Trimming pared 3 bases from V and 6 bases from J, leaving 5 bases between. CDR3 in DNA: TGTGCCAGCAGTTTCGTCGCTGAAGCTTTCTTT. Encoded protein: CASSFVAEAFF.

J is TRBJ2-7 and V is TRBV12-3 or TRBV12-4; D gene uncertain. Trimming removed 4 bases at V and 9 bases at J, with 13 bases between. The CDR3 sequence is 12 residues long. The CDR3 sequence: CASSSDSGRQYF. Here the CDR3 DNA reads TGTGCCAGCAGTTCCGACTCCGGGCGGCAGTACTTC.